The entry below describes one TCR beta chain. Its target is not known. The entry originates in a study of monozygotic twins with inflammatory bowel disease. Study-level findings and limits: Clonotypes shared with others were fewer in IBD patients than in healthy twins, especially with disease activity.

The CDR3 covers 16 residues. Germline CDR1 SGHRS, CDR2 YFSETQ. TCRdb re-called the 5' RACE reads and catalogs CDR3 proteins one per entry, DNA excluded. Its table lists a few hundred thousand distinct CDR3 sequences. The gene calls are TRBV5-1 and TRBJ1-6; TCRdb's D call, TRBD1, is unchecked because there is no DNA. The sequenced sample was blood. The TCR comes from a human donor with ulcerative colitis or Crohn's disease, or a healthy co-twin of an affected twin (not recorded which). CDR3 region: CASSWTGGDSASPLHF.